The present entry profiles one T cell receptor (beta chain) with its context. Here immunoSEQ multiplex PCR was the method, and the copy in TCRdb shows in-frame clones only, minus some. The data hold about 430,000 clones, with roughly 88% observed a single time. V lost 1 base and J 8 bases, leaving 11 bases between the germline ends. From germline, CDR1 is SEHNR and CDR2 FQNEAQ (reference sequence). The CDR3 extends over 13 amino acids. This sample is drawn from a study of blood T cell repertoires in COVID-19. Study context: PBMCs, B-cell-depleted T cells, or T cells were the source of the cDNA or gDNA that made up the material.

The V and J genes are TRBV7-9 and TRBJ1-1; D is unclear. This sequence was found in a woman aged 18-29 years who had been exposed to COVID-19. Input material: PBMCs or T cells enriched from blood (not recorded which). DNA for the CDR3: TGTGCCAGCAGCTTAGTTACGGGTCCGGAAGCTTTCTTT. Residues: CASSLVTGPEAFF.